This entry lists 10 T cell receptor beta chains sequenced from one sample in a study of neoadjuvant nivolumab and ipilimumab in lung cancer. Measured with immunoSEQ multiplex PCR; TCRdb has only the in-frame clones, and not every one. Found here are about 27,000 clones, roughly 76% of them singletons; the top ten hold roughly 18%. Sequenced material: tumor tissue, taken after neoadjuvant nivolumab, alone or with ipilimumab, at or shortly before surgery. These receptors originate from an adult with non-small cell lung cancer.

The table lists this clone with a count of one. The genes are TRBV28 and TRBJ1-3; D unclear. CDR1 and CDR2 from the germline V gene are MDHEN and SYDVKM. V was shortened by 5 bases and J by 0 bases, with 11 bases between the two germline ends. The CDR3 runs to 15 residues. The CDR3 spells CASSQAGDSGNTIYF. CDR3 DNA: TGTGCCAGCAGTCAAGCAGGAGACTCTGGAAACACCATATATTTT.

The table lists this clone with a count of one. The V gene is TRBV7-9, the J gene TRBJ1-3, with D unresolved. CDR1 and CDR2 (germline): SEHNR, FQNEAQ (reference sequence). The CDR3 runs to 12 residues. V was cut by 6 bases and J by 7 bases, with 10 bases left in between. CDR3 amino acids: CASRTSGNTIYF. CDR3 sequence (DNA): TGTGCCAGCAGGACCTCCGGGAACACCATATATTTT.

This rearrangement joins TRBV6-5 to TRBJ1-2; 9 nucleotides align to TRBD1. J lost 4 bases, V lost 5 bases, and 8 bases had no gene match. The CDR3 covers 15 residues. Germline lookup yields CDR1 MNHEY and CDR2 SVGAGI. The CDR3 is CASSRQGGQGYGYTF. CDR3 nucleotides: TGTGCCAGCAGTCGACAGGGGGGACAGGGCTATGGCTACACCTTC.

The rearrangement joins TRBV5-1 to TRBJ1-2; D is ambiguous. Deletions cut 0 bases from V and 7 bases from J, with 16 bases between. The germline CDR1 and CDR2 sequences are SGHRS and YFSETQ. The CDR3 spans 15 residues. The CDR3 DNA is TGCGCCAGCAGCTTGGAAGTGGGGATAGAGGGTGGCTACACCTTC. Residues: CASSLEVGIEGGYTF. Full variable domain (rest looked up from reference TRBV5-1 and TRBJ1-2): KAGVTQTPRYLIKTRGQQVTLSCSPISGHRSVSWYQQTPGQGLQFLFEYFSETQRNKGNFPGRFSGRQFSNSRSEMNVSTLELGDSALYLCASSLEVGIEGGYTFGSGTRLTVV.

This chain links TRBV29-1 with TRBJ1-1, with 7 bases that match TRBD1. V lost 7 bases and J lost 0; bases outside the gene matches: 5. The CDR3 length is 13 residues. CDR1 and CDR2 (germline): SQVTM, ANQGSEA. The DNA for the CDR3 is TGCAGCGGACAGGGTTTCATGAACACTGAAGCTTTCTTT. It translates to CSGQGFMNTEAFF. Variable domain in full (rest from reference TRBV29-1 and TRBJ1-1): SAVISQKPSRDICQRGTSLTIQCQVDSQVTMMFWYRQQPGQSLTLIATANQGSEATYESGFVIDKFPISRPNLTFSTLTVSNMSPEDSSIYLCSGQGFMNTEAFFGQGTRLTVV.

The chain is built from TRBV4-2 and TRBJ2-3; D unresolved. The germline V gene encodes CDR1 LGHNA and CDR2 YNFKEQ. The ends were cut back, 1 base at V and 2 bases at J, with 13 bases in the middle. The CDR3 spans 16 residues. The CDR3 sequence: CASSQGLSSNTDTQYF. Here the CDR3 DNA reads TGTGCCAGCAGCCAAGGGTTATCTTCGAACACAGATACGCAGTATTTT.

J is TRBJ2-7 and V is TRBV18, with 9 positions matching TRBD1. Germline V gene lookup returns CDR1 KGHSH and CDR2 LQKENI. The junction had 10 bases not matched to a gene; V was cut back by 5 bases and J by 5 bases. This CDR3 has 15 amino acids. CDR3 protein: CASSFNRGQGDEQYF. The CDR3 coding sequence is TGTGCCAGCTCATTTAACAGGGGGCAGGGGGACGAGCAGTACTTC.

V and J are TRBV19 and TRBJ2-1; the D gene is possibly TRBD1 (5 bases). The CDR3 is 13 residues long. V was cut by 7 bases and J by 7 bases, with 14 bases left in between. CDR1 LNHDA and CDR2 SQIVND come from the germline V gene (reference sequence). CDR3 region: CASTQGHGNEQFF. CDR3 DNA sequence: TGTGCCAGTACCCAGGGTCACGGAAATGAGCAGTTCTTC. The variable domain in full, completed from reference TRBV19 and TRBJ2-1, reads DGGITQSPKYLFRKEGQNVTLSCEQNLNHDAMYWYRQDPGQGLRLIYYSQIVNDFQKGDIAEGYSVSREKKESFPLTVTSAQKNPTAFYLCASTQGHGNEQFFGPGTRLTVL.

CDR3 amino acids: CASSLGGQGTPIYF. The CDR3 DNA reads as TGCGCCAGCAGCTTGGGTGGACAGGGCACCCCCATATATTTT. The V and J genes are TRBV5-1 and TRBJ1-3; 8 nucleotides align to TRBD1. The J segment lost 11 bases and the V segment lost 0 bases, leaving 7 bases of the junction unmatched. In germline, CDR1 is SGHRS, CDR2 YFSETQ. This CDR3 contains 14 residues. Supplemented by reference TRBV5-1 and TRBJ1-3, the full variable domain reads KAGVTQTPRYLIKTRGQQVTLSCSPISGHRSVSWYQQTPGQGLQFLFEYFSETQRNKGNFPGRFSGRQFSNSRSEMNVSTLELGDSALYLCASSLGGQGTPIYFGEGSWLTVV.

Only a few counts were recorded for this clone. V usage is TRBV29-1 and J usage is TRBJ2-1, with 12 bases aligning to TRBD2. CDR3 length: 17 residues. CDR1 SQVTM and CDR2 ANQGSEA come from the germline V gene. Trimming removed 3 bases from V and 6 bases from J; junction bases left unmatched: 12. This CDR3 reads CSVESSGGASVANEQFF. CDR3 nucleotide sequence: TGCAGCGTTGAGTCTAGCGGGGGGGCCTCCGTAGCCAATGAGCAGTTCTTC.